This is a list of T cell receptor beta chains from one sample in a study of long-term antiretroviral therapy in people with HIV. This table comes from immunoSEQ multiplex PCR, and its TCRdb copy is limited to in-frame clones, with some not included. The sample includes about 28,000 clones, over 75% of them seen just once. Specimen: unsorted PBMCs, collected 3 years after starting antiretroviral therapy. These receptors originate from a man in his forties with HIV. Each CDR3 is given with its conserved first and last residue. Fields, in order: clone size, J gene, D gene, V gene, CDR3 DNA, CDR3 protein. A D gene is named only where the DNA matches it firmly. Clone size is stated in some rows and not others, as once, few, many or a class when expanded.

size: .; J: TRBJ2-7; D: TRBD1; V: TRBV5-8; DNA: TGTGCCAGCAGCTTGTTACAGGGGGATCCTAGCTCCTACGAGCAGTACTTC; CDR3: CASSLLQGDPSSYEQYF
size: .; J: TRBJ2-5; D: .; V: TRBV7-9; DNA: TGTGCCAGCAGCTTACTAGGACGGACCCAGTACTTC; CDR3: CASSLLGRTQYF
size: .; J: TRBJ2-3; D: TRBD1; V: TRBV18; DNA: TGTGCCAGCTCACCGGGACAGGGGTTCCGCACAGATACGCAGTATTTT; CDR3: CASSPGQGFRTDTQYF
size: .; J: TRBJ2-3; D: .; V: TRBV10-3; DNA: TGTGCCATCAGGTACACAGATACGCAGTATTTT; CDR3: CAIRYTDTQYF
size: once; J: TRBJ1-6; D: .; V: TRBV14; DNA: TGTGCCAGCAGCCAATCGGGGGGCCTTAATTCACCCCTCCACTTT; CDR3: CASSQSGGLNSPLHF
size: .; J: TRBJ1-2; D: .; V: TRBV6-1; DNA: TGTGCCAGCAGTGAGAGCGGGATCTATGGCTACACCTTC; CDR3: CASSESGIYGYTF
size: .; J: TRBJ2-7; D: .; V: TRBV18; DNA: TGTGCCAGCTCACCATTTGTGGGAGACGGCGAGCAGTACTTC; CDR3: CASSPFVGDGEQYF
size: .; J: TRBJ1-6; D: TRBD1; V: TRBV30; DNA: TGTGCCTGGAGGACAGGGGGGAATTCACCCCTCCACTTT; CDR3: CAWRTGGNSPLHF
size: .; J: TRBJ2-2; D: .; V: TRBV5-6; DNA: TGTGCCAGCAGCTTGTTTACTGCGAACACCGGGGAGCTGTTTTTT; CDR3: CASSLFTANTGELFF
size: .; J: TRBJ1-2; D: .; V: TRBV21-1; DNA: TGTGCCAGCAGCCAAGTGAGACAGGGAGATGGCTACACCTTC; CDR3: CASSQVRQGDGYTF
size: .; J: TRBJ2-1; D: TRBD2; V: TRBV11-2; DNA: TGTGCCAGCAGCTCCGGACTAGCCAGTGAGCAGTTCTTC; CDR3: CASSSGLASEQFF
size: once; J: TRBJ2-5; D: TRBD2; V: TRBV7-9; DNA: TGTGCCAGCAGCCTAAGGGTAGCGGGCGGAGAGACCCAGTACTTC; CDR3: CASSLRVAGGETQYF
size: .; J: TRBJ2-2; D: .; V: TRBV4-2; DNA: TGTGCCAGCAGCCATGAGCTAACCAACACCGGGGAGCTGTTTTTT; CDR3: CASSHELTNTGELFF
size: .; J: TRBJ2-7; D: .; V: TRBV7-2; DNA: TGTGCCAGCAGCCCAGGGGTGATTCAGACCTACGAGCAGTACTTC; CDR3: CASSPGVIQTYEQYF
size: .; J: TRBJ2-3; D: .; V: TRBV5-1; DNA: TGCGCCAGCAGCTTGGGAGGGTCCACAGATACGCAGTATTTT; CDR3: CASSLGGSTDTQYF
size: .; J: TRBJ2-3; D: TRBD2; V: TRBV6-5; DNA: TGTGCCAGCAGTTGGGGGGGTCGCACAGATACGCAGTATTTT; CDR3: CASSWGGRTDTQYF
size: .; J: TRBJ1-5; D: .; V: TRBV7-2; DNA: TGTGCCAGCAGCCCGGTGGCAGGGGGCAATCAGCCCCAGCATTTT; CDR3: CASSPVAGGNQPQHF
size: .; J: TRBJ1-2; D: TRBD1; V: TRBV6-1; DNA: TGTGCCAGCAGTGAATCCCACAGGGGGCAGGGTGTGAATGGCTACACCTTC; CDR3: CASSESHRGQGVNGYTF
size: .; J: TRBJ2-1; D: .; V: TRBV5-3; DNA: TGTGCCAGAAGCTTGGAACTAGCCAGCTCCTACAATGAGCAGTTCTTC; CDR3: CARSLELASSYNEQFF
size: .; J: TRBJ1-1; D: .; V: TRBV9; DNA: TGTGCCAGCAGCCTAAACATAGGCCAGGCGAACACTGAAGCTTTCTTT; CDR3: CASSLNIGQANTEAFF
size: .; J: TRBJ2-7; D: TRBD2; V: TRBV9; DNA: TGTGCCAGCGGATTTAGCGGGACCCATAACTACGAGCAGTACTTC; CDR3: CASGFSGTHNYEQYF
size: once; J: TRBJ2-5; D: TRBD1; V: TRBV11-2; DNA: TGTGCCAGCAACTATGCACCGGGACAGGGGGGAAAAATGACAGAGACCCAGTACTTC; CDR3: CASNYAPGQGGKMTETQYF
size: .; J: TRBJ1-4; D: .; V: TRBV27; DNA: TGTGCCAGCAGTTTATCGTTCACAGGAACTAATGAAAAACTGTTTTTT; CDR3: CASSLSFTGTNEKLFF
size: .; J: TRBJ1-1; D: TRBD1; V: TRBV10-3; DNA: TGTGCCATCAGTGAGCTCTACAGGGGAGCCGGTGAAGCTTTCTTT; CDR3: CAISELYRGAGEAFF
size: .; J: TRBJ1-5; D: TRBD1; V: TRBV30; DNA: TGTGCCTGGAGTACGGGGACAGGATATGGCAATCAGCCCCAGCATTTT; CDR3: CAWSTGTGYGNQPQHF
size: once; J: TRBJ1-1; D: .; V: TRBV2; DNA: TGTGCCAGCAGATGGGGGGCCACTGAAGCTTTCTTT; CDR3: CASRWGATEAFF
size: few; J: TRBJ2-7; D: TRBD2; V: TRBV11-2; DNA: TGTGCCAGCAGCTTAGGACTAGCGGGCGTCTCCTACGAGCAGTACTTC; CDR3: CASSLGLAGVSYEQYF
size: .; J: TRBJ1-1; D: .; V: TRBV19; DNA: TGTGCCAGTAGTTCCCCCACCCATGAAAAAGCTTTCTTT; CDR3: CASSSPTHEKAFF
size: .; J: TRBJ2-1; D: TRBD2; V: TRBV2; DNA: TGTGCCAGCACTGGGACTAGCGGGATTAGCTCCTACAATGAGCAGTTCTTC; CDR3: CASTGTSGISSYNEQFF
size: .; J: TRBJ2-2; D: .; V: TRBV5-1; DNA: TGCGCCAGCAGCTGGGGGCCCGGGGAGCTGTTTTTT; CDR3: CASSWGPGELFF
size: few; J: TRBJ2-1; D: .; V: TRBV2; DNA: TGTGCCAGCAGTGCCGACAATGAGCAGTTCTTC; CDR3: CASSADNEQFF
size: .; J: TRBJ1-2; D: .; V: TRBV4-1; DNA: TGCGCCAGCAGCCAAGTCAGGGAAGATGGCTACACCTTC; CDR3: CASSQVREDGYTF
size: .; J: TRBJ2-7; D: .; V: TRBV7-8; DNA: TGTGCCAGCAGCTACGGACGGAGCGAGCAGTACTTC; CDR3: CASSYGRSEQYF
size: .; J: TRBJ1-1; D: TRBD1; V: TRBV19; DNA: TGTGCCAGTAGTATAGGACAGGGGGCAAGGAACACTGAAGCTTTCTTT; CDR3: CASSIGQGARNTEAFF
size: .; J: TRBJ2-1; D: TRBD2; V: TRBV18; DNA: TGTGCCAGCTCACCACCGGGGGGGACCGTCTACAATGAGCAGTTCTTC; CDR3: CASSPPGGTVYNEQFF
size: few; J: TRBJ1-1; D: .; V: TRBV5-1; DNA: TGCGCCAGCAGCCCTTGGATTAGGGACACTGAAGCTTTCTTT; CDR3: CASSPWIRDTEAFF
size: .; J: TRBJ2-2; D: TRBD1; V: TRBV2; DNA: TGTGCCAGCAGGAAACAGGGGACGGACACCGGGGAGCTGTTTTTT; CDR3: CASRKQGTDTGELFF
size: .; J: TRBJ1-4; D: .; V: TRBV13; DNA: TGTGCCAGCAGCTTATGGGGGGCAACTAATGAAAAACTGTTTTTT; CDR3: CASSLWGATNEKLFF
size: .; J: TRBJ2-1; D: .; V: TRBV27; DNA: TGTGCCAGCAGTTTTTACGGACAGACCAATGAGCAGTTCTTC; CDR3: CASSFYGQTNEQFF
size: .; J: TRBJ1-3; D: .; V: TRBV9; DNA: TGTGCCAGCAGCGTTGGAGGGAACGCTGGAAACACCATATATTTT; CDR3: CASSVGGNAGNTIYF
size: .; J: TRBJ2-7; D: .; V: TRBV5-1; DNA: TGCGCCAGCAGCTTGGAACAGGGCTATTACGAGCAGTACTTC; CDR3: CASSLEQGYYEQYF
size: .; J: TRBJ2-7; D: .; V: TRBV29-1; DNA: TGCAGCGTTGCAGAGACCCAGGGATACGAGCAGTACTTC; CDR3: CSVAETQGYEQYF
size: once; J: TRBJ2-2; D: .; V: TRBV9; DNA: TGTGCCAGCAGCCCGGGGGCAGGGAACACCGGGGAGCTGTTTTTT; CDR3: CASSPGAGNTGELFF
size: .; J: TRBJ2-1; D: .; V: TRBV6-1; DNA: TGTGCCAGCAGTGCGCCCTTTGGTTTCAATGAGCAGTTCTTC; CDR3: CASSAPFGFNEQFF
size: few; J: TRBJ2-7; D: .; V: TRBV2; DNA: TGTGCCAGCCAAGAGGGGAGGTCCTACGAGCAGTACTTC; CDR3: CASQEGRSYEQYF
size: .; J: TRBJ2-1; D: .; V: TRBV2; DNA: TGTGCCAGCTGGAGGTGGGGACCCTACAATGAGCAGTTCTTC; CDR3: CASWRWGPYNEQFF
size: .; J: TRBJ2-1; D: TRBD2; V: TRBV2; DNA: TGTGCCAGCATTGAGGCGGGGGGTACCTACAATGAGCAGTTCTTC; CDR3: CASIEAGGTYNEQFF
size: .; J: TRBJ2-7; D: TRBD1; V: TRBV5-6; DNA: TGTGCCAGCAGTTTTAACAGGGGGGCCGGCTACGAGCAGTACTTC; CDR3: CASSFNRGAGYEQYF
size: .; J: TRBJ1-5; D: TRBD1; V: TRBV19; DNA: TGTGCCAGTAGTATTGTCCCAGGGGGTCAGCCCCAGCATTTT; CDR3: CASSIVPGGQPQHF
size: few; J: TRBJ1-4; D: .; V: TRBV5-4; DNA: TGTGCCAGCAGCTCCCCCTCAGAGAAAAAACTGTTTTTT; CDR3: CASSSPSEKKLFF
size: few; J: TRBJ1-1; D: TRBD1; V: TRBV6-6; DNA: TGTGCCAGCAGTTACCCGACAGGGGGCGGGAACACTGAAGCTTTCTTT; CDR3: CASSYPTGGGNTEAFF
size: .; J: TRBJ1-5; D: .; V: TRBV25-1; DNA: TGTGCCAGCAGTGAGGGAGGCAATCAGCCCCAGCATTTT; CDR3: CASSEGGNQPQHF
size: few; J: TRBJ1-1; D: .; V: TRBV5-4; DNA: TGTGCCAGCAGCGGGGGTACGAACACTGAAGCTTTCTTT; CDR3: CASSGGTNTEAFF
size: .; J: TRBJ2-2; D: TRBD2; V: TRBV7-7; DNA: TGTGCTAGCAGCTTAGGCGGGGGGCGCGACACCGGGGAGCTGTTTTTT; CDR3: CASSLGGGRDTGELFF